The entry below gives a single T cell receptor beta chain sequence along with its context. Its specificity is not known. The entry originates in a study of response to subunit inactivated influenza vaccine. Notes on the study in general: Few additional T cells are recruited per seasonal influenza vaccination, authors suggested.

Deletions cut 1 base from V and 2 bases from J, with 16 bases between. Looked up from germline, CDR1 is LGHNA and CDR2 is YNFKEQ. The CDR3 contains 17 residues. TCRdb fed the RT-PCR reads into MiXCR, producing one record per CDR3 protein. In the table there are about 480,000 distinct CDR3 sequences, roughly 13% of which are singletons. The specimen was PBMCs from blood, collected roughly 45 days after vaccination. V and J are TRBV4-2 and TRBJ2-3, with a possible D match to TRBD2 (6 bases). The source of this sequence is a man aged 45-65 years who received an inactivated influenza vaccine. This CDR3 is CASSQGDGGEPTDTQYF. The DNA of the CDR3 is TGTGCCAGCAGCCAAGGAGACGGGGGAGAGCCCACAGATACGCAGTATTTT.